These 29 T cell receptor beta chains came from one sample sequenced in a study of blood T cell repertoires in COVID-19 (dated by TCRdb to the early 2020s). Receptor libraries were prepared by the immunoSEQ multiplex PCR assay. In its TCRdb copy, this immuneACCESS table keeps in-frame sequences only and misses some clones. Where compared with another copy, unresolved V genes explain less than half of these, and the others have no known cause. The sample has about 93,000 clones on record, 70% to 80% of them singletons. The ten largest clones take up about 15% of the sample. The source material was peripheral blood. The receptor set was obtained from a human donor in a cohort sampled during active COVID-19.

This clone was observed a single time. V usage is TRBV2 and J usage is TRBJ1-1; 8 bases are a match to TRBD1. Per the germline V gene, CDR1 is SNHLY and CDR2 is FYNNEI. The CDR3 length is 15 residues. The trim removed 4 bases at V and 10 bases at J, leaving 14 bases unmatched. CDR3 sequence (DNA): TGTGCCAGCAGTGTGCAGGGGGCATCCCGTTCCGGAGCTTTCTTT. Translation gives CASSVQGASRSGAFF.

CDR3 protein: CASRPLIVASGGITYNEQFF. The CDR3 DNA follows: TGTGCCAGCAGACCCCTTATCGTCGCTAGCGGGGGGATTACCTACAATGAGCAGTTCTTC. The chain employs TRBV28 and TRBJ2-1; 11 bases are a match to TRBD2. After removal of 6 bases from V and 2 bases from J, the junction contained 18 bases not matched to a gene. From germline, CDR1 is MDHEN and CDR2 SYDVKM. The CDR3 runs to 20 residues. The full variable domain, with the rest looked up from reference TRBV28 and TRBJ2-1, is DVKVTQSSRYLVKRTGEKVFLECVQDMDHENMFWYRQDPGLGLRLIYFSYDVKMKEKGDIPEGYSVSREKKERFSLILESASTNQTSMYLCASRPLIVASGGITYNEQFFGPGTRLTVL.

The chain recombines TRBV23-1 with TRBJ2-7; D might be TRBD1 (6 bases). TRBV23-1 is treated as an ORF (open reading frame) with a function not yet certain. The CDR3 is 14 amino acids. V lost 2 bases and J lost 5, with 13 bases in between. In DNA, the CDR3 is TGCGCCAGCAGTCAACGTAGCAGGGGACACGAGCAGTACTTC. Its protein product is CASSQRSRGHEQYF.

The gene calls are TRBV6-5 and TRBJ2-7, with D unresolved. The germline V and J ends were trimmed by 6 bases and 4 bases, with 7 bases remaining between them. CDR1 MNHEY and CDR2 SVGAGI come from the germline V gene. This CDR3 has 11 amino acids. The CDR3 spells CASRNSYEQYF. The CDR3 nucleotides read TGTGCCAGCAGGAATAGTTACGAGCAGTACTTC.

The rearrangement joins TRBV5-8 to TRBJ1-1; TRBD1 aligns across 9 bases. There are 13 residues in the CDR3. J lost 4 bases, V lost 5 bases, and 3 bases had no gene match. Germline values: CDR1 SGHTS, CDR2 YDEGEE. CDR3 protein: CASRQTGGTEAFF. CDR3 DNA: TGTGCCAGCAGACAGACAGGGGGCACTGAAGCTTTCTTT.

This clone was observed a single time. The chain carries TRBV19 and TRBJ1-5, with D perhaps TRBD1 (6 bases). The V end was cut by 5 bases, the J end by 8 bases, with 19 bases between. The CDR3 runs to 15 residues. Looked up from germline, CDR1 is LNHDA and CDR2 is SQIVND (reference sequence). CDR3 bases: TGTGCCAGTAGTCCCGGGGGGGGCATGCGGAAGCCCCAGCATTTT. This translates into CASSPGGGMRKPQHF.

Written as DNA, the CDR3 is TGTGCCAGCACCGTAGATGGGGGCGAAGCTTTCTTT. Residues: CASTVDGGEAFF. This chain uses TRBV28 with TRBJ1-1, with a weak D call TRBD1 (6 bases). CDR3 length: 12 amino acids. In germline, CDR1 is MDHEN, CDR2 SYDVKM. V lost 7 bases and J lost 8, with 14 bases in between.

The chain recombines TRBV19 with TRBJ2-2; 9 bases are shared with TRBD1. V shed 6 bases and J 6 bases; nucleotides not matched to a gene: 8. CDR1 and CDR2 (germline): LNHDA, SQIVND (reference sequence). This CDR3 is 15 amino acids long. CDR3: CASRLGQGRAGELFF. The CDR3 DNA is TGTGCCAGTAGATTGGGACAGGGAAGGGCCGGGGAGCTGTTTTTT.

This chain's CDR3 is CASSGRQGLNTEAFF. CDR3 in DNA: TGTGCCAGCAGCGGCCGACAGGGGTTGAACACTGAAGCTTTCTTT. The chain carries TRBV7-3 and TRBJ1-1; TRBD1 matches 8 bases. This CDR3 has 15 residues. V trimming: 5 bases; J trimming: 0 bases; junction bases outside the gene matches: 5. Germline-derived CDR1 and CDR2 are SGHTA and FQGTGA. The full variable domain, completed using reference TRBV7-3 and TRBJ1-1, is GAGVSQTPSNKVTEKGKYVELRCDPISGHTALYWYRQSLGQGPEFLIYFQGTGAADDSGLPNDRFFAVRPEGSVSTLKIQRTERGDSAVYLCASSGRQGLNTEAFFGQGTRLTVV.

The rearrangement joins TRBV6-5 to TRBJ1-6; 10 nucleotides match TRBD1. V dropped 3 bases and J dropped 7; count of bases not matched to a gene: 3. Germline V gene lookup returns CDR1 MNHEY and CDR2 SVGAGI. This CDR3 comprises 15 residues. Here the CDR3 reads CASSYGTGVNSPLHF. The CDR3 nucleotides read TGTGCCAGCAGTTATGGGACAGGGGTCAATTCACCCCTCCACTTT.

The CDR3 DNA reads as TGTGCCAGCAGCCCCGGGGGACTAGCGGGGGGTATGGGAGAGACCCAGTACTTC. Its translation is CASSPGGLAGGMGETQYF. This chain joins TRBV5-4 and TRBJ2-5; TRBD2 agrees at 15 bases. The CDR3 has 18 residues. CDR1 SGHNT and CDR2 YYREEE come from the germline V gene (reference sequence). V shed 4 bases, J shed 4 bases, and the junction held 11 bases outside the gene matches.

The chain is built from TRBV2 and TRBJ1-2, with 8 bases identical to TRBD1. Germline V gives CDR1 SNHLY, CDR2 FYNNEI. The J segment lost 0 bases and the V segment lost 6 bases, leaving 9 bases of the junction unmatched. This CDR3 has 16 amino acids. The chain's CDR3 is CASSPQGVLANYGYTF. As DNA, the CDR3 is TGTGCCAGCAGCCCACAGGGGGTCCTAGCTAACTATGGCTACACCTTC. The whole variable domain, filled in from reference TRBV2 and TRBJ1-2, reads EPEVTQTPSHQVTQMGQEVILRCVPISNHLYFYWYRQILGQKVEFLVSFYNNEISEKSEIFDDQFSVERPDGSNFTLKIRSTKLEDSAMYFCASSPQGVLANYGYTFGSGTRLTVV.

The CDR3 protein is CASRLQVGEANNEQFF. The CDR3, as DNA: TGTGCCAGCAGGCTGCAGGTCGGGGAGGCAAACAATGAGCAGTTCTTC. This chain uses TRBV3-1 (or the pseudogene TRBV3-2) with TRBJ2-1; D possibly corresponds to TRBD2 (6 bases). The CDR3 runs to 16 residues. V lost 6 bases to trimming and J lost 5 bases, with 20 bases between them. Germline V gene data show CDR1 as LGHDT and CDR2 as YNNKEL (reference sequence).

This chain links TRBV28 with TRBJ2-1; TRBD2 matches at 9 bases. J was trimmed by 10 bases and V by 6 bases; bases with no gene match: 10. This CDR3 spans 14 amino acids. Germline CDR1 MDHEN, CDR2 SYDVKM. The CDR3 DNA is TGTGCCAGCAGGTTTGGCGGGGGGGTTCGGGAGCAGTTCTTC. Its protein is CASRFGGGVREQFF. Looking up the rest from reference TRBV28 and TRBJ2-1 gives the full variable domain: DVKVTQSSRYLVKRTGEKVFLECVQDMDHENMFWYRQDPGLGLRLIYFSYDVKMKEKGDIPEGYSVSREKKERFSLILESASTNQTSMYLCASRFGGGVREQFFGPGTRLTVL.

This sequence joins TRBV5-1 and TRBJ1-1; D gene uncertain. Per the germline V gene, CDR1 is SGHRS and CDR2 is YFSETQ. The CDR3 has 16 residues. With 1 base removed from V and 5 bases from J, the gap between germline ends came to 18 bases. The chain's CDR3 is CASSLRSRGDRTEAFF. The CDR3 region has the DNA TGCGCCAGCAGCTTGAGGTCCCGCGGGGATCGGACTGAAGCTTTCTTT. Looking up the rest from reference TRBV5-1 and TRBJ1-1 gives the full variable domain: KAGVTQTPRYLIKTRGQQVTLSCSPISGHRSVSWYQQTPGQGLQFLFEYFSETQRNKGNFPGRFSGRQFSNSRSEMNVSTLELGDSALYLCASSLRSRGDRTEAFFGQGTRLTVV.

The chain recombines TRBV28 with TRBJ1-2; TRBD1 matches 7 bases. This CDR3 contains 15 residues. Looked up from germline, CDR1 is MDHEN and CDR2 is SYDVKM. Germline trimming cut 5 bases from V and 5 bases from J; bases unmatched to any gene: 11. The chain's CDR3 is CASSRGGGFSYGYTF. The CDR3 region has the DNA TGTGCCAGCAGTAGAGGAGGGGGCTTCTCATATGGCTACACCTTC.

V and J are TRBV6-6 and TRBJ2-1; TRBD2 is a possible D gene (5 bases). The CDR3 is 13 amino acids. In germline, CDR1 is MNHNY, CDR2 SVGAGI (reference sequence). Trimming took 6 bases from V and 5 from J, leaving 11 bases between them. Here the CDR3 DNA reads TGTGCCAGCAGAACCGGGAATAACAATGAGCAGTTCTTC. The encoded protein is CASRTGNNNEQFF.

J is TRBJ2-5 and V is TRBV28, with 10 bases matching TRBD2. Germline V CDR1 and CDR2: MDHEN, SYDVKM. There are 13 residues in the CDR3. V shed 8 bases and J 5 bases; nucleotides not matched to a gene: 5. CDR3 amino acids: CASVAGGQETQYF. CDR3 DNA sequence: TGTGCCAGCGTAGCGGGAGGCCAGGAGACCCAGTACTTC.

The chain recombines TRBV6-2 or TRBV6-3 with TRBJ1-4; 8 bases are a match to TRBD1. The ends lost 5 bases at V and 5 bases at J; junction bases unmatched: 4. This CDR3 has 14 residues. From germline, CDR1 is MNHEY and CDR2 SVGEGT. CDR3 in DNA: TGTGCCAGCAGTGACCGACAGGGGAATGAAAAACTGTTTTTT. Encoded protein: CASSDRQGNEKLFF.

This clone was seen once. This chain joins TRBV5-1 and TRBJ2-1, with TRBD2 matching over 12 bases. The CDR3 consists of 15 residues. Trimming at V came to 1 base and at J to 5 bases, leaving 1 base not matched to a gene. CDR1 is SGHRS, CDR2 YFSETQ, per germline. The CDR3 region has the DNA TGCGCCAGCAGCTTGACTAGCGGGGGGAACAATGAGCAGTTCTTC. This gives the protein CASSLTSGGNNEQFF.

This sequence joins TRBV25-1 and TRBJ2-1; no clear D. V lost 1 base and J 8 bases, leaving 6 bases between the germline ends. The CDR3 has 12 residues. Germline V gene lookup returns CDR1 MGHDK and CDR2 SYGVNS. The CDR3 DNA sequence: TGTGCCAGCAGTGAATTCGGAGATGAGCAGTTCTTC. Amino acid sequence: CASSEFGDEQFF.

This clone has more than one count but fewer than ten. The chain has TRBV6-5 and TRBJ2-1, with 9 bases lining up with TRBD2. Losses at the gene ends were 2 bases for V and 8 bases for J; bases not matched to a gene: 7. This CDR3 has 15 residues. Germline lookup yields CDR1 MNHEY and CDR2 SVGAGI. CDR3 in amino acids: CASSYAAGGPYEQFF. DNA of the CDR3: TGTGCCAGCAGTTACGCGGCGGGAGGGCCCTATGAGCAGTTCTTC.

J is TRBJ1-1 and V is TRBV28, with D tentatively TRBD1 (5 bases). Germline CDR1 is MDHEN and CDR2 is SYDVKM. V dropped 3 bases and J dropped 0 bases, with 8 bases sitting between them. The CDR3 runs 14 residues. The CDR3 protein is CASSLGGVNTEAFF. In nucleotides, the CDR3 is TGTGCCAGCAGTTTGGGGGGGGTGAACACTGAAGCTTTCTTT.

V usage is TRBV19 and J usage is TRBJ1-2, with D possibly TRBD1 on 6 matching bases. Trimming took off 8 bases at V and 0 bases at J, with 16 bases between the two ends. This CDR3 has 15 amino acids. Germline V gives CDR1 LNHDA, CDR2 SQIVND (reference sequence). CDR3 sequence (DNA): TGTGCCAGTGCCCTCGGGGGGCCAACTAACTATGGCTACACCTTC. Protein sequence: CASALGGPTNYGYTF.

This clone was observed once. The chain has TRBV3-1 (or the pseudogene TRBV3-2) and TRBJ2-7; D is possibly TRBD2 (5 bases). V was clipped by 4 bases and J by 3 bases, with 13 bases between them. Germline loops: CDR1 LGHDT, CDR2 YNNKEL (reference sequence). The CDR3 is 14 residues long. The CDR3 region is CASSRLSGLYEQYF. The CDR3 coding sequence is TGTGCCAGCAGCCGACTAAGTGGTCTCTACGAGCAGTACTTC.

The V call is TRBV7-9, the J call TRBJ2-1; no clear D. The CDR3 covers 11 residues. Trimming removed 2 bases from V and 7 bases from J, with 3 bases in between. Per germline, CDR1 SEHNR and CDR2 FQNEAQ (reference sequence). CDR3 bases: TGTGCCAGCAGCTTATCAAATGAGCAGTTCTTC. It is translated as CASSLSNEQFF.

For the CDR3, the DNA is TGTGCCAGCAGAACCGGGGTTGATGGCTACACCTTC. Its translation: CASRTGVDGYTF. The rearrangement uses TRBV28 and TRBJ1-2; D is ambiguous. Germline V CDR1 and CDR2: MDHEN, SYDVKM. V lost 6 bases and J lost 6, with 11 bases in between. The CDR3 totals 12 residues.

The gene calls are TRBV3-1 (or the pseudogene TRBV3-2) and TRBJ1-3; 9 bases agree with TRBD1. The length of the CDR3 is 17 residues. Unmatched junction bases numbered 7, after V lost 3 bases and J lost 1 base. From germline, CDR1 is LGHDT and CDR2 YNNKEL (reference sequence). The CDR3 nucleotides read TGTGCCAGCAGCCAGACAACAGGGGGCGCATCTGGAAACACCATATATTTT. Its translation is CASSQTTGGASGNTIYF.

This clone came up many times. This chain connects TRBV3-1 (or the pseudogene TRBV3-2) to TRBJ1-1; D is ambiguous. Trimming pared 3 bases from V and 9 bases from J, leaving 17 bases between. The CDR3 consists of 14 residues. The V gene's germline CDR1 is LGHDT and CDR2 YNNKEL (reference sequence). The CDR3 reads CASSQRASGLKAFF. In DNA, the CDR3 is TGTGCCAGCAGCCAGAGAGCATCCGGTTTGAAAGCTTTCTTT.